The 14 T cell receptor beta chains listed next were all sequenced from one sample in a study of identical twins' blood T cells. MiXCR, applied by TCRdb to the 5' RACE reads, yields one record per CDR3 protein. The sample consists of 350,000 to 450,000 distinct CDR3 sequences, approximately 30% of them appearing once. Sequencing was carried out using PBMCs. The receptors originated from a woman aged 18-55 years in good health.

The CDR3 sequence is CASSFSGSPGNEQFF. The CDR3 nucleotides read TGCGCCAGCAGCTTTAGCGGGAGTCCAGGGAATGAGCAGTTCTTC. This rearrangement joins TRBV5-1 to TRBJ2-1; 9 bases are a match to TRBD2. The CDR3 runs 15 residues. Germline V gene sequence: CDR1 SGHRS, CDR2 YFSETQ. V was clipped by 2 bases and J by 7 bases; unmatched bases: 7.

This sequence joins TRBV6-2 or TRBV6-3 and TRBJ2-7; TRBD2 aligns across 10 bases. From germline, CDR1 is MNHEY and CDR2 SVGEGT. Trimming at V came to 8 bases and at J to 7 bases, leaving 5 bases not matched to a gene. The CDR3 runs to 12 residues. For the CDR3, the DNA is TGTGCCAGCGGACTAGCGGTGCTGGAGCAGTACTTC. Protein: CASGLAVLEQYF.

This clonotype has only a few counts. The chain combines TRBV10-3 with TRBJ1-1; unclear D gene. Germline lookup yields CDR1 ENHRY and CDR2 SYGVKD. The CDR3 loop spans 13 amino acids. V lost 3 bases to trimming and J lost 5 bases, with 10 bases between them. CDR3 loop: CAISEMGMTEAFF. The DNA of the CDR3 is TGTGCCATCAGTGAAATGGGCATGACTGAAGCTTTCTTT.

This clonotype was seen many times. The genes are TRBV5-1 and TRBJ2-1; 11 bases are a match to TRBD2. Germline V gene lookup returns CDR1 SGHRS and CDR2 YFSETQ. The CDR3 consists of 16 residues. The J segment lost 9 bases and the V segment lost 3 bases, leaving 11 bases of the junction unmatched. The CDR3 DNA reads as TGCGCCAGCAGCTCTCTTTTAGCGGGGGGGCCCTCTGAGCAGTTCTTC. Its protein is CASSSLLAGGPSEQFF.

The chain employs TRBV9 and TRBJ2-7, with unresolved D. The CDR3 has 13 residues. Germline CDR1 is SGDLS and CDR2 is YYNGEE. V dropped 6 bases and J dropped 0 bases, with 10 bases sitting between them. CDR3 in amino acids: CASNADNSYEQYF. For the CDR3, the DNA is TGTGCCAGCAACGCCGACAACTCCTACGAGCAGTACTTC.

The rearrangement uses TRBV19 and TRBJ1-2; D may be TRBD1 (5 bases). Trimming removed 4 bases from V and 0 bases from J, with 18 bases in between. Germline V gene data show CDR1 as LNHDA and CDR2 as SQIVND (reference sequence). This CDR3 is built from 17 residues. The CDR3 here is CASSSLAGKDSNYGYTF. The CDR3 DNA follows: TGTGCCAGTAGTAGTCTTGCAGGGAAGGATTCTAACTATGGCTACACCTTC.

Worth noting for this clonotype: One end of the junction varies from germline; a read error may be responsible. Written as DNA, the CDR3 is TGTACCAGCTCACCGCAGTGGTCGGGAAACACCATATATTTT. Its protein product is CTSSPQWSGNTIYF. The chain carries TRBV18 and TRBJ1-3; no firm D call. The CDR3 is made up of 14 amino acids. From germline, CDR1 is KGHSH and CDR2 LQKENI.

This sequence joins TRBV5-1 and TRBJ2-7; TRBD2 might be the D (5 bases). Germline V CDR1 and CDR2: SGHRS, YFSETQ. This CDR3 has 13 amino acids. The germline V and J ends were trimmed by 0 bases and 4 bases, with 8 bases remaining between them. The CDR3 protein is CASSLAEGYEQYF. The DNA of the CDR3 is TGCGCCAGCAGCTTGGCCGAGGGATACGAGCAGTACTTC.

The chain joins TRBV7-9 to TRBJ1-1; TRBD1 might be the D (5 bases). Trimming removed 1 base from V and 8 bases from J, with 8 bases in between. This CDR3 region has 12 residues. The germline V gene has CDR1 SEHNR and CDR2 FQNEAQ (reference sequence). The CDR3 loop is CASSLGSGEAFF. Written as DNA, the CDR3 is TGTGCCAGCAGCTTAGGGTCAGGGGAAGCTTTCTTT.

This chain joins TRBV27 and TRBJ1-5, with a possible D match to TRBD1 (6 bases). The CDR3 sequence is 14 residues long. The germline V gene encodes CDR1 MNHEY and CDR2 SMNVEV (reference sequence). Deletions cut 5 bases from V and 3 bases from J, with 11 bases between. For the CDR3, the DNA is TGTGCCAGCAGTACACAGGGCCTCAATCAGCCCCAGCATTTT. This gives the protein CASSTQGLNQPQHF.

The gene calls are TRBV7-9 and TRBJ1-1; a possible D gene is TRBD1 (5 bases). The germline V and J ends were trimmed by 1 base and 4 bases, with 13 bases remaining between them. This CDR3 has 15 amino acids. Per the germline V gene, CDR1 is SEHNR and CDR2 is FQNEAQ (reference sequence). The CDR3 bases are TGTGCCAGCAGCTTAGTAGCAGGGCTGAGCACTGAAGCTTTCTTT. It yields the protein CASSLVAGLSTEAFF.

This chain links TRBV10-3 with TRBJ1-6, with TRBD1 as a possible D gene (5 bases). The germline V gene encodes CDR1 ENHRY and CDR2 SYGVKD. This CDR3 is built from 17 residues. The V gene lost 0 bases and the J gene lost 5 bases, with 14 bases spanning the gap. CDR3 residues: CAISESPAGTNNSPLHF. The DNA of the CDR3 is TGTGCCATCAGTGAGTCCCCTGCCGGGACCAATAATTCACCCCTCCACTTT.

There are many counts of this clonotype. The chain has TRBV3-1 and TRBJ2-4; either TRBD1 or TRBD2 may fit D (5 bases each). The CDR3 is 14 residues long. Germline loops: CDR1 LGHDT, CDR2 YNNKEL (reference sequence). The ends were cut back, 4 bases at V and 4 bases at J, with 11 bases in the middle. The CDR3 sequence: CASSLRDRKNIQYF. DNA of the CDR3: TGTGCCAGCAGCCTACGGGACCGAAAAAACATTCAGTACTTC.

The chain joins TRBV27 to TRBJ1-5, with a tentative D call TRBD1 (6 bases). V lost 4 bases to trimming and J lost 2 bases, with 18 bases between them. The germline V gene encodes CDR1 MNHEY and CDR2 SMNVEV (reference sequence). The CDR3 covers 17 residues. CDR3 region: CASSSNRRGLGNQPQHF. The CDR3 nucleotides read TGTGCCAGCAGTTCTAACCGTCGGGGGCTCGGCAATCAGCCCCAGCATTTT.